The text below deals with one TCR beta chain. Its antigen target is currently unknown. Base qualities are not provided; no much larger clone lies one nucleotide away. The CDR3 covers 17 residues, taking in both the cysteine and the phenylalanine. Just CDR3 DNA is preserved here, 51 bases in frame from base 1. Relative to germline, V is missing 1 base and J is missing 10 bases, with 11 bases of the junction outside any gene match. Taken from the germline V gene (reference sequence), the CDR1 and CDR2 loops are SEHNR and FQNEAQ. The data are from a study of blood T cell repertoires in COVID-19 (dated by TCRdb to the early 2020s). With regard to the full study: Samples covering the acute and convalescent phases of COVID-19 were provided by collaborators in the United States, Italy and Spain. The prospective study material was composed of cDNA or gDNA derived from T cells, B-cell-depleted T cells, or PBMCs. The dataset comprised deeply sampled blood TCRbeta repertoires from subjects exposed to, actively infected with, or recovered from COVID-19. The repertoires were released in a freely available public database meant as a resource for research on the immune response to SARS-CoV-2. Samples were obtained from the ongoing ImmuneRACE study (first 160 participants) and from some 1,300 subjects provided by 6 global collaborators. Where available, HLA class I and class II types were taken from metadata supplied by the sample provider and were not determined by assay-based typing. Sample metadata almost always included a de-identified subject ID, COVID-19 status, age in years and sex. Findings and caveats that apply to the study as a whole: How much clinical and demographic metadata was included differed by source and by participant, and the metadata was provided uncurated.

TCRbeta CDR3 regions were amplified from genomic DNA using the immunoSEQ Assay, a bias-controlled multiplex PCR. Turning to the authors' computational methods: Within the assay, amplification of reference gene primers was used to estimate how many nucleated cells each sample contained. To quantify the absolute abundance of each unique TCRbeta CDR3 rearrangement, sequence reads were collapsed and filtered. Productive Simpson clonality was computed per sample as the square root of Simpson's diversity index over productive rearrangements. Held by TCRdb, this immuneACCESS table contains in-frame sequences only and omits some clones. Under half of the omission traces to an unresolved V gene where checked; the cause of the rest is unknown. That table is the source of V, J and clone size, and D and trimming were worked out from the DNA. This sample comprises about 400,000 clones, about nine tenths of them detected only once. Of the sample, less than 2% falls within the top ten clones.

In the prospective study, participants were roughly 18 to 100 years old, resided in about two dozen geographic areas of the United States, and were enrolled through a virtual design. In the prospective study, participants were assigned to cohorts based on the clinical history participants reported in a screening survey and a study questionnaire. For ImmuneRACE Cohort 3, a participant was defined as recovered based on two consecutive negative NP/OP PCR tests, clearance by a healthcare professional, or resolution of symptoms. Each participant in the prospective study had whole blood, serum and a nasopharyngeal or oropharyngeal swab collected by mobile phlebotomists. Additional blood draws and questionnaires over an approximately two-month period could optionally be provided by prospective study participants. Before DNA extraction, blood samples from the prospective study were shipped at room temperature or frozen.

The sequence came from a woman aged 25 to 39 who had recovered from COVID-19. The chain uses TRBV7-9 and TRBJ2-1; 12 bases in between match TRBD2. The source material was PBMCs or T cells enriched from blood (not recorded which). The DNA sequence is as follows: TGTGCCAGCAGCTTAGGGGCTAGCGGGGGGGCCCTTGGGGAGCAGTTCTTC. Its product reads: CASSLGASGGALGEQFF.